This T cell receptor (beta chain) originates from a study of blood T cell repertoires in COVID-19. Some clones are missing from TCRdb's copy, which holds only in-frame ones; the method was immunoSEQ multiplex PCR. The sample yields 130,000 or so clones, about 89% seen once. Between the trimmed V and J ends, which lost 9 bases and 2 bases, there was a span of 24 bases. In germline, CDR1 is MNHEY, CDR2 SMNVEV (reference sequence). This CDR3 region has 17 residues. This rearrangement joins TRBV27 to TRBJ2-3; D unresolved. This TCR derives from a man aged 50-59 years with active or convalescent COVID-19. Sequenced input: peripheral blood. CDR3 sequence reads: CASALKATHPHTDTQYF. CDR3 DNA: TGTGCCAGTGCGTTAAAAGCGACGCACCCCCACACAGATACGCAGTATTTT.